These 10 T cell receptor beta chains came from one sample sequenced in a study of T cell responses to AZD1222 COVID-19 vaccine. TCRdb keeps only in-frame clones here, not all; method: immunoSEQ multiplex PCR. The sample contains tens of thousands of clones, 65% to 80% of which appear only once. The material sequenced was peripheral blood, taken on day 0 of MenACWY control vaccination. Receptor source: an adult in good health.

The V call is TRBV19, the J call TRBJ2-7, with 11 bases that match TRBD2. The CDR3 runs to 15 residues. CDR1 and CDR2 (germline): LNHDA, SQIVND (reference sequence). V lost 4 bases to trimming and J lost 2 bases; unmatched junction nucleotides: 4. In nucleotides, the CDR3 is TGTGCCAGTAGTAGAGGGGGACTAGCGGCCTACGAGCAGTACTTC. It is translated as CASSRGGLAAYEQYF.

The chain links TRBV30 to TRBJ2-5; 7 nucleotides agree with TRBD2. Germline assignment: CDR1 GTSNPN and CDR2 SVGIG (reference sequence). The V segment lost 2 bases and the J segment 7 bases; nucleotides outside the gene matches: 7. There are 13 residues in the CDR3. CDR3 sequence reads: CAWSTGGKRTQYF. CDR3 bases: TGTGCCTGGAGTACGGGGGGAAAGAGGACCCAGTACTTC.

This chain uses TRBV11-2 with TRBJ2-3; D possibly corresponds to TRBD2 (6 bases). V lost 1 base and J 2 bases, leaving 10 bases between the germline ends. Germline CDR1 reads SGHAT; CDR2 reads FQNNGV. The CDR3 totals 15 residues. The CDR3 region has the DNA TGTGCCAGCAGCTTAGTTGGCGGGAACACAGATACGCAGTATTTT. Its protein product is CASSLVGGNTDTQYF.

This sequence joins TRBV6-5 and TRBJ1-2, with 11 positions matching TRBD1. The V gene's germline CDR1 is MNHEY and CDR2 SVGAGI. The ends lost 8 bases at V and 7 bases at J; junction bases unmatched: 6. The CDR3 extends over 13 amino acids. CDR3 sequence (DNA): TGTGCCAGCCGGGGGACAGGGGGTTTTGGCTACACCTTC. Its translation: CASRGTGGFGYTF.

The chain is built from TRBV11-3 and TRBJ2-1; D perhaps matches TRBD1 (7 bases). CDR1 and CDR2 (germline): SGHNT, YENEEA. The CDR3 covers 17 residues. V gave up 0 bases and J gave up 4 bases, with 16 bases separating them. CDR3 DNA sequence: TGTGCCAGCAGCTTAGAGGGGGGACAGCCCCCTTACAATGAGCAGTTCTTC. This codes for CASSLEGGQPPYNEQFF.

The V call is TRBV4-1, the J call TRBJ1-1; maybe TRBD1 (6 bases). V shed 6 bases and J shed 4 bases, with 18 bases lying between them. This CDR3 is 15 amino acids long. Germline V gene data show CDR1 as MGHRA and CDR2 as YSYEKL. The CDR3: CASSVGQGGSTEAFF. CDR3 nucleotides: TGCGCCAGCAGTGTAGGGCAAGGGGGTAGCACTGAAGCTTTCTTT.

The chain links TRBV7-8 to TRBJ2-7; no definite D call. The V end lost 1 base, the J end lost 3 bases, and 16 bases lay between the germline ends. The CDR3 is 16 amino acids. Germline V gene data show CDR1 as SGHVS and CDR2 as FQNEAQ. The CDR3: CASSLEGRATFYEQYF. The CDR3 bases are TGTGCCAGCAGCTTAGAGGGTAGGGCCACCTTCTACGAGCAGTACTTC.

This rearrangement joins TRBV7-8 to TRBJ1-5; the match to TRBD1 covers 7 bases. Unmatched junction bases numbered 11, after V lost 2 bases and J lost 7 bases. There are 16 residues in the CDR3. Germline CDR1 and CDR2: SGHVS and FQNEAQ. CDR3 sequence (DNA): TGTGCCAGCAGCTTAATAATTAGTACAGGGGAGCAGCCCCAGCATTTT. Protein product: CASSLIISTGEQPQHF.

This sequence joins TRBV30 and TRBJ2-3, with 8 bases matching TRBD2. CDR3 length equals 16 residues. The V gene's germline CDR1 is GTSNPN and CDR2 SVGIG (reference sequence). The V and J ends lost 0 bases and 1 base, in that order; junction bases with no gene match: 6. The CDR3 is CAWSVTAGGGTDTQYF. CDR3 nucleotide sequence: TGTGCCTGGAGTGTAACGGCGGGGGGTGGCACAGATACGCAGTATTTT.

The V call is TRBV23-1, the J call TRBJ1-5; D may be TRBD1 (6 bases). TRBV23-1 counts as an open reading frame of uncertain function. Trimming removed 6 bases from V and 3 bases from J, with 15 bases in between. There are 15 residues in the CDR3. For the CDR3, the DNA is TGCGCCAGCAGGCCGACAGGTGTAATCAATCAGCCCCAGCATTTT. It encodes CASRPTGVINQPQHF.